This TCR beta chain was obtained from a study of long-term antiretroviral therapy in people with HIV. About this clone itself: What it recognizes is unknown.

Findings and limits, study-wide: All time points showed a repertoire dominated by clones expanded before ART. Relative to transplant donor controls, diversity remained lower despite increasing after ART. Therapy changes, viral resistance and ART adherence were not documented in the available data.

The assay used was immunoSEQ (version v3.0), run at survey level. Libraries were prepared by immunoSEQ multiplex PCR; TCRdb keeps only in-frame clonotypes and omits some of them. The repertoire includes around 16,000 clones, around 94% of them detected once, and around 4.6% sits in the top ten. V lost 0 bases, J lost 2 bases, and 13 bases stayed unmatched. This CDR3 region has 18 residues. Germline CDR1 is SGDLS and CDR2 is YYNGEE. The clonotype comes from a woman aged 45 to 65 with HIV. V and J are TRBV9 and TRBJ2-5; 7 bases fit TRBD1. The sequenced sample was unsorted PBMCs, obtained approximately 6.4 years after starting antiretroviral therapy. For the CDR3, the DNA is TGTGCCAGCAGCGTAGCCTACAGACAGGGCACTCAGCAAGAGACCCAGTACTTC. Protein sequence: CASSVAYRQGTQQETQYF.